This record covers a single T cell receptor (beta chain). Which antigen it targets is not known. Base qualities are not recorded, but no much larger clone differs from it by a single base. The sample originates from a study of blood T cell repertoires in COVID-19 (dated by TCRdb to between 2020 and 2021). In the study overall: Samples from collaborators originated in the United States, Italy and Spain and spanned both the acute and convalescent phases of COVID-19. The material from the prospective study consisted of cDNA or gDNA derived from T cells, B-cell-depleted T cells, or PBMCs. Subjects who had been exposed to COVID-19, were actively infected with it, or had recovered from it provided the deeply sampled blood TCRbeta repertoires that made up the dataset. The repertoires were released in a freely available public database intended as a resource for research on the immune response to SARS-CoV-2. The samples were drawn from the first 160 participants of the ongoing ImmuneRACE study and from 1,254 subjects provided by 6 global collaborators. Sample metadata almost always included a de-identified subject ID, COVID-19 status, age in years and sex. Where available, HLA class I and class II types were taken from metadata supplied by the sample provider and were not determined by assay-based typing. Findings and caveats that apply to the study as a whole: Clinical and demographic metadata were provided uncurated, with the amount varying by source and participant.

Collaborating institutions collected whole blood in K2EDTA tubes following their own protocols. For TCRbeta analysis, collaborator samples were shipped as frozen whole blood, as isolated PBMCs, or as DNA extracted from either sample type. TCRbeta CDR3 regions were amplified from genomic DNA using the immunoSEQ Assay, a bias-controlled multiplex PCR. In the paper's pipeline: Nucleated cell counts per sample were estimated from amplification of reference gene primers within the assay. Sequence reads were collapsed and filtered to measure the absolute abundance of every unique TCRbeta CDR3 rearrangement. For each sample, productive Simpson clonality was calculated as the square root of Simpson's diversity index over productive rearrangements. The immuneACCESS repertoire file appears here via TCRdb, limited to in-frame rearrangements. These files lack a portion of the clones; in checked studies, under half of the deficit traces to unresolved V genes, and the cause of the others is not known. V and J calls and clone size are given by that table; D and trimming were obtained from the DNA. The sample table holds 200,000 or so clones, of which 85% to 90% were seen once. The ten largest make up 5.9% of the sample.

V was cut back by 5 bases and J by 6 bases, leaving a gap of 11 bases between them. CDR3 length: 12 amino acids, cysteine to phenylalanine. Only the CDR3 part of the read is kept: 36 bases, read in frame from the first base. For CDR1 and CDR2, the germline V gene lists SGHVS and FQNEAQ. What was sequenced was peripheral blood. The receptor chain draws on TRBV7-8 and TRBJ2-7; a confident D gene designation cannot be given. This TCR was sampled from a man older than 75 with acute or convalescent COVID-19. The DNA is TGTGCCAGCAGCGTGCAGGAAGGCGAGCAGTACTTC. Its coded protein is CASSVQEGEQYF.